The 5 T cell receptor beta chains below come from one sample, sequenced in a study of blood T cells in healthy people across ages. For the second PCR, which ran for roughly 6 to 12 cycles, a sample-barcoded 5' primer and a J-beta primer mix were used. One entry per CDR3 protein, called by TCRdb with MiXCR from the 5' RACE reads. The sample lists hundreds of thousands of distinct CDR3 sequences, about 28% seen once, with less than 20% in the top ten. Sequencing was performed on blood. These receptors came from a woman older than 75 in good health.

This clonotype was seen repeatedly, ten times or more. In nucleotides, the CDR3 is TGTGCCAGCAGCCCACCGACTAGCGGGGGGCCGGGCACAGATACGCAGTATTTT. Its translation is CASSPPTSGGPGTDTQYF. The genes are TRBV4-2 and TRBJ2-3, with 13 nucleotides matching TRBD2. The CDR3 consists of 18 residues. J lost 1 base, V lost 4 bases, and 8 bases had no gene match. Germline-derived CDR1 and CDR2 are LGHNA and YNFKEQ.

This clonotype was observed at least ten times. V usage is TRBV2 and J usage is TRBJ1-6; no firm D call. This CDR3 is built from 15 residues. The ends were cut back, 1 base at V and 9 bases at J, with 13 bases in the middle. Germline CDR1 reads SNHLY; CDR2 reads FYNNEI. The DNA of the CDR3 is TGTGCCAGCAGTGAAGAGGGAACCCTAACTTCACCCCTCCACTTT. This encodes CASSEEGTLTSPLHF. Based on the CDR3 plus reference TRBV2 and TRBJ1-6, the full variable domain is EPEVTQTPSHQVTQMGQEVILRCVPISNHLYFYWYRQILGQKVEFLVSFYNNEISEKSEIFDDQFSVERPDGSNFTLKIRSTKLEDSAMYFCASSEEGTLTSPLHFGNGTRLTVT.

This clonotype was found a few times. The chain employs TRBV10-3 and TRBJ2-7; D is undetermined. The CDR3 consists of 11 residues. V dropped 5 bases and J dropped 7 bases, with 9 bases sitting between them. CDR1 ENHRY and CDR2 SYGVKD come from the germline V gene. CDR3 residues: CAISSLDEQYF. As DNA, the CDR3 is TGTGCCATCAGTAGCCTCGATGAGCAGTACTTC.

The chain is built from TRBV4-1 and TRBJ2-1, with 7 bases matching TRBD2. In germline, CDR1 is MGHRA, CDR2 YSYEKL. This CDR3 has 15 residues. The trim removed 1 base at V and 1 base at J, leaving 1 base unmatched. The chain's CDR3 is CASSQASGSYNEQFF. CDR3 in DNA: TGCGCCAGCAGCCAAGCTAGCGGTTCCTACAATGAGCAGTTCTTC.

Only a few counts were recorded for this clonotype. V usage is TRBV5-1 and J usage is TRBJ1-6; possible D gene TRBD1, 5 bases. V shed 6 bases and J shed 15 bases, with 22 bases lying between them. This CDR3 contains 14 residues. Looked up from germline, CDR1 is SGHRS and CDR2 is YFSETQ. CDR3 in amino acids: CASNRGTPNGDLHF. The CDR3 DNA follows: TGCGCCAGCAACCGGGGGACCCCAAACGGGGACCTCCACTTT.